This T cell receptor (beta chain) is from a study of T cells after yellow fever vaccination. On the study more broadly: SMART-Seq v4 Ultra Low Input prepared libraries from low-cell fractions.

Germline CDR1 is KGHSH and CDR2 is LQKENI. V lost 2 bases to trimming and J lost 5 bases, with 10 bases between them. This CDR3 region has 14 residues. Overall study results and limits: Abundant clonotypes from the bulk population could contaminate FACS-sorted repertoires. A large majority of primary-vaccination clones showed up again after the booster (96% CD4, 75% to 90% CD8).

This clonotype was recorded a few times. Its antigen is not identified. Each CDR3 protein is one row after TCRdb ran MiXCR on the 5' RACE reads. The table has fewer than 450,000 distinct CDR3 sequences, approximately 3.9% seen once. The chain carries TRBV18 and TRBJ1-5; D gene unclear. This receptor was obtained from a man younger than 30 who received the YFV17D yellow fever vaccine. Sequenced material: PBMCs, taken 5 days after the yellow fever booster vaccination. Here the CDR3 reads CASSPSTLDQPQHF. As DNA, the CDR3 is TGTGCCAGCTCACCATCCACATTAGATCAGCCCCAGCATTTT.